The 23 T cell receptor beta chains reported below all come from one sample, sequenced in a study of T cells in tuberculosis. Libraries were prepared by immunoSEQ multiplex PCR; TCRdb keeps only in-frame clonotypes and omits some of them. The data show approximately 35,000 clones, 95% to 96% seen once. The specimen was PBMCs. All receptors come from a donor between 5 and 29 years old with latent tuberculosis or without tuberculosis infection.

Remarks on this clone: One end of the junction varies from germline; a read error may be responsible. The chain has TRBV25-1 and TRBJ1-1; no reliable D call. The CDR3 runs to 13 residues. CDR1 MGHDK and CDR2 SYGVNS come from the germline V gene. CDR3 region: CASSESSNTEAFF. DNA for the CDR3: TGTGCCAGCAGCGAATCATCGAACACTGAAGCTTTCTTT. The full variable domain, with the rest looked up from reference TRBV25-1 and TRBJ1-1, is EADIYQTPRYLVIGTGKKITLECSQTMGHDKMYWYQQDPGMELHLIHYSYGVNSTEKGDLSSESTVSRIRTEHFPLTLESARPSHTSQYLCASSESSNTEAFFGQGTRLTVV.

V usage is TRBV6-1 and J usage is TRBJ2-2; D perhaps matches TRBD1 (6 bases). The CDR3 sequence is 13 residues long. The V gene lost 3 bases and the J gene lost 4 bases, with 6 bases spanning the gap. The germline CDR1 and CDR2 sequences are MNHNS and SASEGT. CDR3 sequence (DNA): TGTGCCAGCAGTGAGACAGGCACCGGGGAGCTGTTTTTT. Translated: CASSETGTGELFF.

The chain uses TRBV6-4 and TRBJ2-5; TRBD2 matches at 9 bases. V lost 5 bases and J lost 5; bases outside the gene matches: 6. CDR1 and CDR2 (germline): MRHNA, SNTAGT. The CDR3 consists of 14 residues. CDR3 loop: CASSLGLAWETQYF. In nucleotides, the CDR3 is TGTGCCAGCAGTCTGGGACTAGCTTGGGAGACCCAGTACTTC.

This chain links TRBV7-3 with TRBJ2-3; 12 bases are a match to TRBD2. The V and J ends lost 2 bases and 5 bases, in that order; junction bases with no gene match: 2. The germline gives CDR1 SGHTA, CDR2 FQGTGA. The CDR3 is 15 residues long. The CDR3 sequence is CASSLGLAGRDTQYF. DNA for the CDR3: TGTGCCAGCAGCTTAGGACTAGCGGGGCGAGATACGCAGTATTTT.

This clone was recorded once. This chain connects TRBV9 to TRBJ2-3; TRBD1 matches at 7 bases. Unmatched junction bases numbered 3, after V lost 4 bases and J lost 1 base. CDR3 length: 14 residues. Germline V CDR1 and CDR2: SGDLS, YYNGEE. The CDR3 DNA reads TGTGCCAGCAGCCCGGGGACAGGCACAGATACGCAGTATTTT. It is translated as CASSPGTGTDTQYF.

This clone was seen once. V is TRBV5-1 and J is TRBJ2-3; 8 nucleotides agree with TRBD2. Germline CDR1 reads SGHRS; CDR2 reads YFSETQ. The junction had 8 bases not matched to a gene; V was cut back by 3 bases and J by 2 bases. The CDR3 runs to 16 residues. The CDR3 here is CASSSLAVGSTDTQYF. The CDR3 nucleotides read TGCGCCAGCAGCTCACTAGCGGTGGGATCCACAGATACGCAGTATTTT.

This chain links TRBV4-1 with TRBJ1-2; 9 positions agree with TRBD1. This CDR3 has 15 residues. Germline CDR1 is MGHRA and CDR2 is YSYEKL. J was trimmed by 4 bases and V by 3 bases; bases with no gene match: 6. The CDR3 coding sequence is TGCGCCAGCAGCCAGGCGGGACAGGGTACCTATGGCTACACCTTC. The encoded protein is CASSQAGQGTYGYTF.

The chain employs TRBV6-4 and TRBJ2-3; 10 bases are a match to TRBD2. V was clipped by 4 bases and J by 1 base; unmatched bases: 2. The CDR3 length is 15 residues. The germline V gene encodes CDR1 MRHNA and CDR2 SNTAGT. The CDR3: CASSAGTSGTDTQYF. In nucleotides, the CDR3 is TGTGCCAGCAGTGCCGGGACTAGCGGCACAGATACGCAGTATTTT.

The chain joins TRBV2 to TRBJ2-1; 11 bases agree with TRBD2. The CDR3 contains 15 residues. Per the germline V gene, CDR1 is SNHLY and CDR2 is FYNNEI. Germline trimming cut 7 bases from V and 7 bases from J; bases unmatched to any gene: 9. CDR3 DNA sequence: TGTGCCAGCATCCACGGGGGACTAGCGGATAATGAGCAGTTCTTC. This translates into CASIHGGLADNEQFF.

The chain links TRBV27 to TRBJ1-4; tentatively, D is TRBD1 (5 bases). Germline lookup yields CDR1 MNHEY and CDR2 SMNVEV (reference sequence). Trimming shortened V by 1 base and J by 5 bases, and 8 bases separated the two germline ends. CDR3 length: 14 residues. The CDR3 bases are TGTGCCAGCAGTTTATACGGGGGAAATGAAAAACTGTTTTTT. Protein: CASSLYGGNEKLFF.

The V gene is TRBV29-1, the J gene TRBJ2-7; possible D gene TRBD1, 5 bases. The CDR3 contains 13 residues. Germline CDR1 reads SQVTM; CDR2 reads ANQGSEA. The CDR3 nucleotides are TGCAGGGGCTTAGGGGTAGGCTCCTACGAGCAGTACTTC. As protein: CRGLGVGSYEQYF.

This clone has just one count. This chain connects TRBV19 to TRBJ1-2, with D possibly matching TRBD1 (6 bases). CDR3 size: 13 residues. Germline V CDR1 and CDR2: LNHDA, SQIVND (reference sequence). V shed 5 bases and J shed 4 bases, with 11 bases lying between them. The CDR3 DNA is TGTGCCAGTAGTCCCCGACAGGTCTATGGCTACACCTTC. This sequence encodes CASSPRQVYGYTF.

The gene calls are TRBV7-6 and TRBJ2-1; the D is unclear. Germline assignment: CDR1 SGHVS and CDR2 FNYEAQ. CDR3 length: 16 amino acids. V lost 1 base and J 7 bases, leaving 17 bases between the germline ends. CDR3 DNA sequence: TGTGCCAGCAGCTTAGTGGGTCTCCAGGATGGGAATGAGCAGTTCTTC. Translated: CASSLVGLQDGNEQFF.

The chain is built from TRBV6-5 and TRBJ2-5; perhaps TRBD2 as D (6 bases). The CDR3 has 15 amino acids. V dropped 4 bases and J dropped 2 bases, with 14 bases sitting between them. CDR1 and CDR2 (germline): MNHEY, SVGAGI. The CDR3 loop reads CASSSGLALQETQYF. CDR3 nucleotide sequence: TGTGCCAGCAGTTCGGGACTCGCCCTACAAGAGACCCAGTACTTC.

The chain uses TRBV27 and TRBJ2-2; D is perhaps TRBD1 (6 bases). The germline CDR1 and CDR2 sequences are MNHEY and SMNVEV (reference sequence). This CDR3 is built from 14 residues. With 6 bases removed from V and 2 bases from J, the gap between germline ends came to 10 bases. In DNA form, the CDR3 reads TGTGCCAGCAGCCGCAGGGGTAACACCGGGGAGCTGTTTTTT. It is translated as CASSRRGNTGELFF.

This rearrangement joins TRBV27 to TRBJ2-1, with 7 bases fitting TRBD1. Germline CDR1 is MNHEY and CDR2 is SMNVEV (reference sequence). The CDR3 sequence is 14 residues long. J was trimmed by 0 bases and V by 8 bases; bases with no gene match: 4. CDR3 residues: CASGQVLSYNEQFF. The DNA of the CDR3 is TGTGCCAGCGGACAGGTCCTCTCCTACAATGAGCAGTTCTTC.

This clone was found a few times. V gene TRBV6-6 combines with J gene TRBJ1-2; the D gene is possibly TRBD1 (6 bases). Germline CDR1 is MNHNY and CDR2 is SVGAGI (reference sequence). The CDR3 totals 14 residues. Trimming shortened V by 5 bases and J by 7 bases, and 17 bases separated the two germline ends. The CDR3 loop reads CASSRTGSVVGYTF. Here the CDR3 DNA reads TGTGCCAGCAGTCGCACAGGGTCGGTCGTTGGCTACACCTTC.

The V and J genes are TRBV15 and TRBJ2-5; 7 nucleotides align to TRBD1. Trimming removed 4 bases from V and 5 bases from J; junction bases left unmatched: 4. There are 13 residues in the CDR3. Germline V gene sequence: CDR1 LNHNV, CDR2 YYDKDF (reference sequence). The CDR3 protein is CATSIQGRETQYF. As DNA, the CDR3 is TGTGCCACCAGCATACAGGGGCGGGAGACCCAGTACTTC.

This chain joins TRBV5-5 and TRBJ2-5, with 9 bases fitting TRBD1. With V trimmed by 2 bases and J by 5 bases, 7 bases remained unmatched. Looked up from germline, CDR1 is SGHKS and CDR2 is YYEKEE (reference sequence). The CDR3 is 15 residues long. As DNA, the CDR3 is TGTGCCAGCAGCTTAGATTTGGGACAGGGTGAGACCCAGTACTTC. Its protein product is CASSLDLGQGETQYF.

The chain is built from TRBV5-1 and TRBJ1-2; perhaps TRBD1 as D (6 bases). Trimming shortened V by 4 bases and J by 4 bases, and 14 bases separated the two germline ends. Germline-derived CDR1 and CDR2 are SGHRS and YFSETQ. The CDR3 contains 14 residues. This chain's CDR3 is CASSPDQGGYGYTF. CDR3 nucleotides: TGCGCCAGCAGCCCGGACCAAGGGGGCTATGGCTACACCTTC.

The chain carries TRBV15 and TRBJ2-3; 10 nucleotides line up with TRBD1. V lost 7 bases and J lost 2; bases outside the gene matches: 6. The CDR3 totals 15 residues. The germline V gene has CDR1 LNHNV and CDR2 YYDKDF (reference sequence). The CDR3 sequence: CATTADRGLTDTQYF. The CDR3, as DNA: TGTGCCACCACCGCCGACAGGGGGCTCACAGATACGCAGTATTTT.

The V call is TRBV5-1, the J call TRBJ1-1; D is ambiguous. Germline V lookup: CDR1 SGHRS, CDR2 YFSETQ. This CDR3 has 14 residues. V lost 0 bases and J lost 0, with 6 bases in between. CDR3 amino acids: CASSLGSVNTEAFF. DNA of the CDR3: TGCGCCAGCAGCTTGGGGTCGGTGAACACTGAAGCTTTCTTT.

This sequence joins TRBV6-5 and TRBJ1-1, with D perhaps matching TRBD1 (5 bases). Germline values: CDR1 MNHEY, CDR2 SVGAGI. With 6 bases removed from V and 6 bases from J, the gap between germline ends came to 14 bases. The CDR3 covers 13 residues. Here the CDR3 DNA reads TGTGCCAGCAGGACGGGAGGGGCCCCTGAAGCTTTCTTT. It is translated as CASRTGGAPEAFF.